The clone carrying this T cell receptor (beta chain) has a handful of counts. This sample is drawn from a study of early T cells in non-severe SARS-CoV-2 infection. Trimming pared 2 bases from V and 0 bases from J, leaving 17 bases between. Germline values: CDR1 MNHEY, CDR2 SMNVEV (reference sequence). CDR3 length equals 17 residues. The TCR library protocol attached unique molecular identifiers to the individual cDNA molecules. TCRdb redid the calling of the 5' RACE reads with MiXCR, one entry per CDR3 protein. The sample yields roughly 52,000 distinct CDR3 sequences, 6.5% to 7.5% seen once. Here the sequenced sample was whole blood, taken at baseline. The sequence came from an adult who was a healthcare worker with PCR-confirmed SARS-CoV-2 infection or an uninfected control (not recorded which). This chain connects TRBV27 to TRBJ2-7, with D perhaps matching TRBD1 or TRBD2 (6 bases each). The DNA of the CDR3 is TGTGCCAGCAGTTTACATGGGGGGCAAGTCGGCTCCTACGAGCAGTACTTC. Translating gives CASSLHGGQVGSYEQYF.